The 5 T cell receptor beta chains below were found in one sample sequenced in a study of T cell repertoires in cytomegalovirus infection. TCRdb ran MiXCR on the reads and lists one entry per CDR3 protein. The sample consists of approximately 550,000 distinct CDR3 sequences, 15% to 20% of them appearing once. The sequenced material came from CD8+ T cells from PBMCs. These receptors were obtained from a human donor in good health (CMV status not recorded). Some clones in this sample may be carry-over from other donors' samples.

This clonotype has a handful of counts. The chain employs TRBV27 and TRBJ1-1; TRBD1 matches at 7 bases. CDR1 and CDR2 (germline): MNHEY, SMNVEV (reference sequence). The CDR3 loop spans 17 amino acids. The V gene end was trimmed by 1 base and the J gene end by 5 bases; junction bases not matched to a gene: 13. The CDR3 bases are TGTGCCAGCAGTTTATTGTCAGACAGGGAAAGTATTACTGAAGCTTTCTTT. Protein product: CASSLLSDRESITEAFF.

In this sample, this clonotype turned up a few times. This chain joins TRBV28 and TRBJ1-2; D is ambiguous. In germline, CDR1 is MDHEN, CDR2 SYDVKM. V lost 3 bases to trimming and J lost 3 bases, with 11 bases between them. The CDR3 extends over 14 amino acids. CDR3 DNA sequence: TGTGCCAGCAGTTTTAGTGGGGAGGACTATGGCTACACCTTC. Residues: CASSFSGEDYGYTF.

This clonotype was observed at least ten times. The chain joins TRBV27 to TRBJ1-2; D uncertain. This CDR3 region has 14 residues. Germline CDR1 and CDR2: MNHEY and SMNVEV (reference sequence). Trimming removed 7 bases at V and 3 bases at J, with 15 bases between. As DNA, the CDR3 is TGTGCCAGCAAGTGGGCCCCGGGAGACTATGGCTACACCTTC. Amino acid sequence: CASKWAPGDYGYTF.

This clonotype was seen at least ten times. V gene TRBV12-3 or TRBV12-4 combines with J gene TRBJ1-6, with TRBD1 matching 9 bases. The length of the CDR3 is 17 residues. With 7 bases clipped from V and 10 bases from J, the junction kept 17 bases outside the gene matches. Written as DNA, the CDR3 is TGTGCCAGCATTCTTCTCCGGGACAGGGCTGTGAAGTCACCCCTCCACTTT. Its translation is CASILLRDRAVKSPLHF.

This clonotype has a count of ten or more. This chain joins TRBV7-9 and TRBJ1-1; 7 nucleotides line up with TRBD1. The J segment lost 8 bases and the V segment lost 6 bases, leaving 9 bases of the junction unmatched. The CDR3 covers 13 residues. Germline CDR1 reads SEHNR; CDR2 reads FQNEAQ (reference sequence). In nucleotides, the CDR3 is TGTGCCAGCAGGTTATTTGGGACAGAGGAAGCTTTCTTT. Protein sequence: CASRLFGTEEAFF.